This T cell receptor (beta chain) stems from a study of T-cell reconstitution after alpha-beta-depleted transplantation in children. Study results and caveats: Newly produced T cells mostly provided counts and TCRbeta diversity after one year, as hyperexpanded clones declined. About two months after transplant, alpha-beta T cells reportedly came from several hundred expanded graft clones. After transplant, high TCRbeta diversity at day 60 in some patients arose from surviving recipient T cells and thymic progenitors.

A TCRbeta library incorporating unique molecular identifiers was prepared. Each CDR3 protein is one row after TCRdb ran MiXCR on the PCR reads. The sample contains about 300,000 distinct CDR3 sequences, around 10% of which appear only once. Per germline, CDR1 SQVTM and CDR2 ANQGSEA. J gave up 5 bases and V 7 bases, and 8 bases lay outside the gene matches. The CDR3 spans 14 residues. At least ten counts were recorded for this clonotype. Its antigen is currently unknown. The V and J genes are TRBV29-1 and TRBJ1-1, with 12 bases lining up with TRBD1. This specimen was PBMCs, taken before TCRalphabeta/CD19-depleted stem cell transplant. The receptor's source is a boy in the first two years of life with acute myeloid leukemia, due to receive a stem cell transplant. The CDR3 sequence: CSGGTGGGLTEAFF. The CDR3 DNA sequence: TGCAGCGGTGGGACAGGGGGCGGATTGACTGAAGCTTTCTTT.